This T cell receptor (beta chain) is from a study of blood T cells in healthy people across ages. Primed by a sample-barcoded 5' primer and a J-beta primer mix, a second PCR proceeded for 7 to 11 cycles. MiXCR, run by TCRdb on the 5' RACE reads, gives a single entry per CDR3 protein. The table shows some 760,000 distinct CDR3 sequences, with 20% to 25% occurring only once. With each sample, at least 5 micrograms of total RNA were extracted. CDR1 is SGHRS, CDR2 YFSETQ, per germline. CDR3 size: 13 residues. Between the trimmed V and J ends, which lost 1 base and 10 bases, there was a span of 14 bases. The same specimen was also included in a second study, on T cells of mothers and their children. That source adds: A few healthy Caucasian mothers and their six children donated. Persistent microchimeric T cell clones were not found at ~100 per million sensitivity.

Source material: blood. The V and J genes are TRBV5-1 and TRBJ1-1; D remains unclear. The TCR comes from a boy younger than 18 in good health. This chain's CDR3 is CASSLIGSPGAFF. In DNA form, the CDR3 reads TGCGCCAGCAGCTTGATCGGATCCCCGGGAGCTTTCTTT.